The TCR beta chain described here comes from a study of blood T cells in healthy people across ages. PCR was performed a second time for roughly 6 to 12 cycles using a sample-barcoded 5' primer and a J-beta primer mix. Carrying 12 random nucleotides, a template-switch adaptor labeled each individual cDNA molecule. TCRdb re-called the 5' RACE reads through MiXCR, storing one row per CDR3 protein. The sample yields roughly 900,000 distinct CDR3 sequences, roughly 48% seen once. This clonotype was detected many times. Its cognate antigen is unknown. This CDR3 is 15 amino acids long. The ends were cut back, 2 bases at V and 1 base at J, with 10 bases in the middle. Germline V gene sequence: CDR1 MNHEY, CDR2 SMNVEV (reference sequence). PBMCs, at least 6.5 million per sample, were isolated. Whole-study findings and limits: Strong correlation linked observed beta diversity and percent naive T cells.

The sample was blood. This receptor was obtained from a man aged 25 to 45 in good health. The chain recombines TRBV27 with TRBJ2-3; no definite D call. The CDR3 DNA sequence: TGTGCCAGCAGTTTAAGGGCCTGGGGCACAGATACGCAGTATTTT. Protein sequence: CASSLRAWGTDTQYF.